Listed here are 27 T cell receptor beta chains from one sample, sequenced in a study of control samples from healthy donors and cancer patients (dated by TCRdb to the early 2020s). Library creation used the immunoSEQ multiplex PCR assay. This immuneACCESS table, as held by TCRdb, lists in-frame sequences with V and J called but not all clones. Of the missing ones, under half trace to an unresolved V gene in checked studies; the others have no known cause. This sample gives about 120,000 clones in total; around 87% of them show up just once. Over 10% of the sample belongs to the ten largest clones. Material: blood. Receptors were obtained from a man aged 25-40 years in good health.

The chain recombines TRBV6-1 with TRBJ1-6; D remains ambiguous. The germline CDR1 and CDR2 sequences are MNHNS and SASEGT. This CDR3 has 15 residues. V lost 3 bases to trimming and J lost 0 bases, with 6 bases between them. CDR3 amino acids: CASSDQSSYNSPLHF. The CDR3 nucleotides read TGTGCCAGCAGTGACCAGAGCTCCTATAATTCACCCCTCCACTTT.

The rearrangement links TRBV2 to TRBJ1-5; no clear D gene. Trimming removed 6 bases at V and 0 bases at J, with 12 bases between. The germline CDR1 and CDR2 sequences are SNHLY and FYNNEI. CDR3 length: 15 amino acids. The chain's CDR3 is CASSKNEYSNQPQHF. The CDR3 coding sequence is TGTGCCAGCAGCAAAAACGAATATAGCAATCAGCCCCAGCATTTT.

The chain is built from TRBV6-5 and TRBJ2-3, with D uncertain. The CDR3 runs 14 residues. Deletions cut 8 bases from V and 1 base from J, with 13 bases between. Germline V CDR1 and CDR2: MNHEY, SVGAGI. This CDR3 is CASAISSGTDTQYF. In nucleotides, the CDR3 is TGTGCCAGCGCTATCTCCAGTGGCACAGATACGCAGTATTTT.

The rearrangement uses TRBV10-3 and TRBJ1-5; D unclear. With 1 base removed from V and 5 bases from J, the gap between germline ends came to 9 bases. The CDR3 has 14 amino acids. CDR1 is ENHRY, CDR2 SYGVKD, per germline. The CDR3 protein is CAISEWEGDQPQHF. CDR3 bases: TGTGCCATCAGTGAGTGGGAGGGCGATCAGCCCCAGCATTTT.

This clone was counted a single time. The V and J genes are TRBV6-6 and TRBJ2-7; 9 bases match TRBD1. Trimming removed 4 bases from V and 3 bases from J; junction bases left unmatched: 10. Per the germline V gene, CDR1 is MNHNY and CDR2 is SVGAGI (reference sequence). This CDR3 region has 16 residues. The CDR3 spells CASSSADRGINYEQYV. For the CDR3, the DNA is TGTGCCAGCAGTTCCGCAGACAGGGGGATCAACTACGAGCAGTACGTC.

This clone was recorded many times. This chain uses TRBV27 with TRBJ1-2; maybe TRBD1 (5 bases). Germline V CDR1 and CDR2: MNHEY, SMNVEV (reference sequence). This CDR3 has 15 amino acids. V lost 5 bases to trimming and J lost 0 bases, with 13 bases between them. The CDR3 DNA reads as TGTGCCAGCAGTCTCTACTGGGGCGCTAACTATGGCTACACCTTC. Its translation: CASSLYWGANYGYTF.

CDR3 sequence (DNA): TGTGCCAGCAGCAACGCACAGGGGGCTGGTGGCTACACCTTC. Amino acid sequence: CASSNAQGAGGYTF. The chain joins TRBV7-9 to TRBJ1-2, with TRBD1 matching 9 bases. The CDR3 spans 14 residues. Trimming at V came to 5 bases and at J to 7 bases, leaving 8 bases not matched to a gene. CDR1 is SEHNR and CDR2 is FQNEAQ in the germline V gene (reference sequence).

The V and J genes are TRBV5-1 and TRBJ2-1; 11 bases match TRBD2. V shed 4 bases, J shed 4 bases, and the junction held 7 bases outside the gene matches. CDR1 is SGHRS, CDR2 YFSETQ, per germline. This CDR3 has 16 amino acids. DNA for the CDR3: TGCGCCAGCAGCGAGACACTAGCGGGGGTTTACAATGAGCAGTTCTTC. Translation gives CASSETLAGVYNEQFF.

This clone was observed a handful of times. The V and J genes are TRBV5-1 and TRBJ1-2; weak D call: TRBD1 (6 bases). CDR1 is SGHRS, CDR2 YFSETQ, per germline. V was clipped by 0 bases and J by 6 bases, with 15 bases between them. The CDR3 totals 15 residues. The CDR3 DNA reads TGCGCCAGCAGCTTGGGTACAGGGAGTTTCGATGGCTACACCTTC. Protein: CASSLGTGSFDGYTF.

J is TRBJ1-1 and V is TRBV5-4; 7 bases line up with TRBD1. CDR1 and CDR2 (germline): SGHNT, YYREEE (reference sequence). The CDR3 runs 14 residues. The trim removed 1 base at V and 7 bases at J, leaving 7 bases unmatched. CDR3 nucleotide sequence: TGTGCCAGCAGCTTGCAGGGGACAGACTATGAAGCTTTCTTT. As protein: CASSLQGTDYEAFF.

This clone was picked up one time. The chain uses TRBV27 and TRBJ1-1; D is perhaps TRBD1 (5 bases). From germline, CDR1 is MNHEY and CDR2 SMNVEV (reference sequence). V was cut by 4 bases and J by 0 bases, with 15 bases left in between. This CDR3 contains 16 residues. CDR3 DNA: TGTGCCAGCAGTTCCATACTCCGGGACTTGAACACTGAAGCTTTCTTT. It is translated as CASSSILRDLNTEAFF.

The rearrangement joins TRBV7-9 to TRBJ1-2; D is perhaps TRBD1 (5 bases). Germline V gives CDR1 SEHNR, CDR2 FQNEAQ (reference sequence). With 1 base removed from V and 4 bases from J, the gap between germline ends came to 16 bases. The CDR3 totals 16 residues. CDR3 bases: TGTGCCAGCAGCTTAGAACAAGGGGTAGTGGGCTATGGCTACACCTTC. This translates into CASSLEQGVVGYGYTF.

The chain uses TRBV3-1 (or the pseudogene TRBV3-2) and TRBJ1-3, with D perhaps TRBD1 (6 bases). Trimming pared 1 base from V and 3 bases from J, leaving 13 bases between. CDR3 size: 16 residues. Germline CDR1 and CDR2: LGHDT and YNNKEL (reference sequence). In nucleotides, the CDR3 is TGTGCCAGCAGCCAAGTCAGGCAGGGGATTGGAAACACCATATATTTT. Its translation is CASSQVRQGIGNTIYF.

This clone turned up a few times. The rearrangement joins TRBV11-3 to TRBJ2-7, with D unresolved. Deletions cut 7 bases from V and 1 base from J, with 11 bases between. CDR1 is SGHNT, CDR2 YENEEA, per germline. The CDR3 length is 13 residues. This chain's CDR3 is CASTPGPSYEQYF. DNA of the CDR3: TGTGCCAGCACCCCCGGGCCTTCCTACGAGCAGTACTTC.

This chain joins TRBV19 and TRBJ2-2, with D tentatively TRBD1 or TRBD2 (5 bases each). The V gene lost 9 bases and the J gene lost 4 bases, with 18 bases spanning the gap. The CDR3 extends over 15 amino acids. Germline V CDR1 and CDR2: LNHDA, SQIVND (reference sequence). CDR3 DNA: TGTGCCAGCAACCGGCTTGGGGGAAGCACCGGGGAGCTGTTTTTT. Translating it yields CASNRLGGSTGELFF.

V and J are TRBV6-5 and TRBJ2-2; D is perhaps TRBD2 (6 bases). This CDR3 has 13 residues. From germline, CDR1 is MNHEY and CDR2 SVGAGI. Trimming stripped 3 bases from V and 6 bases from J, with 8 bases between. In DNA form, the CDR3 reads TGTGCCAGCAGTTATTGGGGGGCCGGGGAGCTGTTTTTT. It translates to CASSYWGAGELFF.

Only one count was recorded for this clone. This rearrangement joins TRBV12-5 to TRBJ2-3; tentatively, D is TRBD2 (6 bases). The CDR3 contains 14 residues. In germline, CDR1 is LGHNT, CDR2 FRNRAP. V lost 5 bases and J lost 2, with 11 bases in between. DNA for the CDR3: TGTGCTAGTGGTCCTGGGACTTACACAGATACGCAGTATTTT. Translated: CASGPGTYTDTQYF.

This clone was seen a handful of times. This chain uses TRBV5-1 with TRBJ2-5; TRBD2 matches at 13 bases. Germline V CDR1 and CDR2: SGHRS, YFSETQ. The CDR3 spans 15 residues. V trimming: 4 bases; J trimming: 4 bases; junction bases outside the gene matches: 4. The CDR3: CASSLTSGGGETQYF. The CDR3 nucleotides are TGCGCCAGCAGCCTCACTAGCGGGGGGGGAGAGACCCAGTACTTC.

V usage is TRBV6-5 and J usage is TRBJ2-7, with D perhaps matching TRBD1 (6 bases). Between the trimmed V and J ends, which lost 0 bases and 5 bases, there was a span of 11 bases. Germline V gene sequence: CDR1 MNHEY, CDR2 SVGAGI. The CDR3 extends over 14 amino acids. CDR3 amino acids: CASSYSQGRNEQYF. The CDR3, as DNA: TGTGCCAGCAGTTACTCACAGGGTAGGAACGAGCAGTACTTC.

The chain couples TRBV30 to TRBJ1-2; D is undetermined. This CDR3 region has 13 residues. Germline lookup yields CDR1 GTSNPN and CDR2 SVGIG (reference sequence). The V end lost 3 bases, the J end lost 3 bases, and 11 bases lay between the germline ends. CDR3 bases: TGTGCCTGGAGGGGTCTGTCCTACTATGGCTACACCTTC. Encoded protein: CAWRGLSYYGYTF.

The chain employs TRBV6-6 and TRBJ1-1; D may be TRBD1 (5 bases). The CDR3 runs 12 residues. Germline values: CDR1 MNHNY, CDR2 SVGAGI (reference sequence). V was shortened by 10 bases and J by 2 bases, with 11 bases between the two germline ends. CDR3 sequence (DNA): TGTGCCATCAGGGATGGCAACACTGAAGCTTTCTTT. It yields the protein CAIRDGNTEAFF.

CDR3 nucleotides: TGTGCCAGCAGCAACAAGGGGGGTACGAGGGAGACCCAGTACTTC. Protein sequence: CASSNKGGTRETQYF. The rearrangement uses TRBV7-8 and TRBJ2-5; TRBD1 or TRBD2 may be the D gene (6 bases each). The V gene's germline CDR1 is SGHVS and CDR2 FQNEAQ. V lost 5 bases and J 5 bases, leaving 18 bases between the germline ends. This CDR3 contains 15 residues.

The genes are TRBV27 and TRBJ1-2; TRBD1 might be the D (6 bases). The CDR3 totals 15 residues. The germline gives CDR1 MNHEY, CDR2 SMNVEV (reference sequence). V gave up 2 bases and J gave up 5 bases, with 15 bases separating them. As DNA, the CDR3 is TGTGCCAGCAGTTTAATGAGTACAGGGTTTTATGGCTACACCTTC. Protein: CASSLMSTGFYGYTF.

The V call is TRBV11-2, the J call TRBJ2-1; D may correspond to TRBD1 or TRBD2 (6 bases each). CDR3 length: 16 residues. Germline lookup yields CDR1 SGHAT and CDR2 FQNNGV. V was pared by 6 bases and J by 2 bases, with 17 bases between. The CDR3 sequence is CASRKKARGAYNEQFF. DNA of the CDR3: TGTGCCAGCAGAAAAAAAGCGAGGGGGGCCTACAATGAGCAGTTCTTC.

The chain recombines TRBV2 with TRBJ1-4; D unresolved. Germline loops: CDR1 SNHLY, CDR2 FYNNEI. Trimming pared 6 bases from V and 4 bases from J, leaving 12 bases between. The CDR3 is made up of 14 amino acids. CDR3 region: CASRMAGYNEKLFF. The CDR3 DNA follows: TGTGCCAGCAGGATGGCGGGTTATAATGAAAAACTGTTTTTT. Full variable domain (rest looked up from reference TRBV2 and TRBJ1-4): EPEVTQTPSHQVTQMGQEVILRCVPISNHLYFYWYRQILGQKVEFLVSFYNNEISEKSEIFDDQFSVERPDGSNFTLKIRSTKLEDSAMYFCASRMAGYNEKLFFGSGTQLSVL.

The J gene is TRBJ2-2, the V gene TRBV6-4; 9 nucleotides line up with TRBD1. Trimming at V came to 6 bases and at J to 5 bases, leaving 4 bases not matched to a gene. The CDR3 is 14 residues long. Germline V lookup: CDR1 MRHNA, CDR2 SNTAGT. CDR3 DNA: TGTGCCAGCAGGCTGACAGGGGGAACCGGGGAGCTGTTTTTT. Its translation: CASRLTGGTGELFF.

This clone was seen only a few times. The chain carries TRBV5-1 and TRBJ1-6; D call uncertain. V was pared by 0 bases and J by 1 base, with 8 bases between. Germline-derived CDR1 and CDR2 are SGHRS and YFSETQ. There are 16 residues in the CDR3. The CDR3 loop is CASSLERPSYNSPLHF. In DNA, the CDR3 is TGCGCCAGCAGCTTGGAACGTCCTTCCTATAATTCACCCCTCCACTTT.